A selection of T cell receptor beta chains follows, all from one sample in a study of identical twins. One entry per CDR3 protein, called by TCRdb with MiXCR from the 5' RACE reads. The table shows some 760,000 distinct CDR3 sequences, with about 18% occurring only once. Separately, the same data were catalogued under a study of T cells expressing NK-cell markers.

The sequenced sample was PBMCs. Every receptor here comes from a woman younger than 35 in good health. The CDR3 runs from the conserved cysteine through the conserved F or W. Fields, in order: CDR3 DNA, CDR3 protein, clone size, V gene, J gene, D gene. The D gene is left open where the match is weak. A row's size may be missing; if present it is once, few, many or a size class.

CDR3nt: TGCAGTGCTCAATACCCTAGCGTACAAAGCTCCTACAATGAGCAGTTCTTC
CDR3aa: CSAQYPSVQSSYNEQFF
abundance: few
v_gene: TRBV20-1
j_gene: TRBJ2-1
d_gene: NA

CDR3nt: TGTGCCAGCAGTGAGGGGACGGATGAAAAACTGTTTTTT
CDR3aa: CASSEGTDEKLFF
abundance: NA
v_gene: TRBV2
j_gene: TRBJ1-4
d_gene: NA

CDR3nt: TGTGCCAGCACCGGACAACCGGGGAATGAGCAGTTCTTC
CDR3aa: CASTGQPGNEQFF
abundance: few
v_gene: TRBV9
j_gene: TRBJ2-1
d_gene: NA

CDR3nt: TGCAGCGTTGTCACGGAGACCGACAGCCAAGTGTGGAACACTGAAGCTTTCTTT
CDR3aa: CSVVTETDSQVWNTEAFF
abundance: many
v_gene: TRBV29-1
j_gene: TRBJ1-1
d_gene: NA

CDR3nt: TGCAGCGTTGGGGGATCTTGGACAGGGTCCTACGAGCAGTACTTC
CDR3aa: CSVGGSWTGSYEQYF
abundance: NA
v_gene: TRBV29-1
j_gene: TRBJ2-7
d_gene: TRBD1

CDR3nt: TGTGCCAGCTCACCAGCTCTCGGATCTGGAAACACCATATATTTT
CDR3aa: CASSPALGSGNTIYF
abundance: NA
v_gene: TRBV18
j_gene: TRBJ1-3
d_gene: NA

CDR3nt: TGCAGTGCTAGAGATCCGCAGGGGGCAGACGAGCAGTACTTC
CDR3aa: CSARDPQGADEQYF
abundance: few
v_gene: TRBV20-1
j_gene: TRBJ2-7
d_gene: TRBD1

CDR3nt: TGTGCCATCAACAACTCCTCCCGGCACTCGACAACAGATACGCAGTATTTT
CDR3aa: CAINNSSRHSTTDTQYF
abundance: NA
v_gene: TRBV10-3
j_gene: TRBJ2-3
d_gene: NA

CDR3nt: TGCAGTGCTAGGGTAGCGGGAGGGGTCCCCGGGGAGCTGTTTTTT
CDR3aa: CSARVAGGVPGELFF
abundance: NA
v_gene: TRBV20-1
j_gene: TRBJ2-2
d_gene: TRBD2

CDR3nt: TGTGCCAGCAGCGAGATACGGACAGGGCCTGAGCAGTTCTTC
CDR3aa: CASSEIRTGPEQFF
abundance: NA
v_gene: TRBV11-1
j_gene: TRBJ2-1
d_gene: TRBD1

CDR3nt: TGCAGTGCTAGTGGACTAGCGGCCTACAATGAGCAGTTCTTC
CDR3aa: CSASGLAAYNEQFF
abundance: few
v_gene: TRBV20-1
j_gene: TRBJ2-1
d_gene: TRBD2

CDR3nt: TGCAGTGTTGGTTCTCGGGGGCACTATGGCTACACCTTC
CDR3aa: CSVGSRGHYGYTF
abundance: many
v_gene: TRBV20-1
j_gene: TRBJ1-2
d_gene: NA

CDR3nt: TGCAGCGTTGAAGGCGGGAGGGCCGCGAATGAGCAGTTCTTC
CDR3aa: CSVEGGRAANEQFF
abundance: NA
v_gene: TRBV29-1
j_gene: TRBJ2-1
d_gene: TRBD2

CDR3nt: TGTGCCAGCAGGGGCAACGAGGAGGAAGCTTTCTTT
CDR3aa: CASRGNEEEAFF
abundance: few
v_gene: TRBV6-5
j_gene: TRBJ1-1
d_gene: NA

CDR3nt: TGTGCCAGCAGTTACTCGCCCCAGCTCAGCTACGAGCAGTACTTC
CDR3aa: CASSYSPQLSYEQYF
abundance: few
v_gene: TRBV6-5
j_gene: TRBJ2-7
d_gene: NA

CDR3nt: TGTGCCAGCAGTTCGGGACATCCTGAAGCTTTCTTT
CDR3aa: CASSSGHPEAFF
abundance: few
v_gene: TRBV6-7
j_gene: TRBJ1-1
d_gene: NA

CDR3nt: TGTGCCAGCAGCGTAGTTAACGACGACAGGGGTGGGTATAATGGCTACACCTTC
CDR3aa: CASSVVNDDRGGYNGYTF
abundance: NA
v_gene: TRBV9
j_gene: TRBJ1-2
d_gene: TRBD1

CDR3nt: TGCGCCAGCAGCTCCCCACAGGACAGGTCGACCCTGAACACTGAAGCTTTCTTT
CDR3aa: CASSSPQDRSTLNTEAFF
abundance: few
v_gene: TRBV5-1
j_gene: TRBJ1-1
d_gene: TRBD1

CDR3nt: TGCAGCGTTGGTTCTCCGGGGGCCTACGAGCAGTACTTC
CDR3aa: CSVGSPGAYEQYF
abundance: NA
v_gene: TRBV29-1
j_gene: TRBJ2-7
d_gene: NA

CDR3nt: TGCAGTGCTAGACCCCGGACTAGCCCAGATACGCAGTATTTT
CDR3aa: CSARPRTSPDTQYF
abundance: few
v_gene: TRBV20-1
j_gene: TRBJ2-3
d_gene: TRBD2

CDR3nt: TGCGCCAGCAGCTTGGGGGGGAGTCGTCCCGGGACCCAGTACTTC
CDR3aa: CASSLGGSRPGTQYF
abundance: NA
v_gene: TRBV5-1
j_gene: TRBJ2-5
d_gene: NA

CDR3nt: TGTGCCACCAGTGATTTGGGACAGGGGAATCGTAGTGAAGCTTTCTTT
CDR3aa: CATSDLGQGNRSEAFF
abundance: NA
v_gene: TRBV24-1
j_gene: TRBJ1-1
d_gene: TRBD1

CDR3nt: TGCAGTGCTAGAATTACTTTAGCGGGAAAGGGCAATGAGCAGTTCTTC
CDR3aa: CSARITLAGKGNEQFF
abundance: NA
v_gene: TRBV20-1
j_gene: TRBJ2-1
d_gene: TRBD2

CDR3nt: TGTGCCAGCAGCCGAAAGACGGTAACTAGCACAGATACGCAGTATTTT
CDR3aa: CASSRKTVTSTDTQYF
abundance: NA
v_gene: TRBV7-2
j_gene: TRBJ2-3
d_gene: NA

CDR3nt: TGTGCTAGTGGTTCGATAGCGGGGGGGCTGAATGAGCAGTTCTTC
CDR3aa: CASGSIAGGLNEQFF
abundance: NA
v_gene: TRBV12-5
j_gene: TRBJ2-1
d_gene: TRBD2

CDR3nt: TGTGCCAGCGGGGGGTGGAACACTGAAGCTTTCTTT
CDR3aa: CASGGWNTEAFF
abundance: few
v_gene: TRBV6-1
j_gene: TRBJ1-1
d_gene: NA

CDR3nt: TGCAGCGTCCTAACGCAGGGGGCCTCTAGGGAGCAGTACTTC
CDR3aa: CSVLTQGASREQYF
abundance: once
v_gene: TRBV29-1
j_gene: TRBJ2-7
d_gene: TRBD1

CDR3nt: TGTGCCAGCAGCTTTGAGGTTGGCTACGAGCAGTACTTC
CDR3aa: CASSFEVGYEQYF
abundance: many
v_gene: TRBV11-2
j_gene: TRBJ2-7
d_gene: NA

CDR3nt: TGTGCCATCAGTTCGGGACGGGAAATCTCTGGGGCCAACGTCCTGACTTTC
CDR3aa: CAISSGREISGANVLTF
abundance: few
v_gene: TRBV10-3
j_gene: TRBJ2-6
d_gene: NA

CDR3nt: TGTGCCAGCAGTTCCAGGGATCATGAGCAGTTCTTC
CDR3aa: CASSSRDHEQFF
abundance: few
v_gene: TRBV6-2/TRBV6-3
j_gene: TRBJ2-1
d_gene: NA

CDR3nt: TGCAGTGCTACCACAGGGAACTACGAGCAGTACTTC
CDR3aa: CSATTGNYEQYF
abundance: NA
v_gene: TRBV20-1
j_gene: TRBJ2-7
d_gene: NA

CDR3nt: TGTGCCAGCAGTTCCTACAGGGGCTGGGATGAGCAGTTCTTC
CDR3aa: CASSSYRGWDEQFF
abundance: NA
v_gene: TRBV6-5
j_gene: TRBJ2-1
d_gene: TRBD1

CDR3nt: TGCAGCGTAGGACAGGGGTCTAGCGGAGGGGGAGGGCAGTTCTTC
CDR3aa: CSVGQGSSGGGGQFF
abundance: few
v_gene: TRBV29-1
j_gene: TRBJ2-1
d_gene: TRBD1

CDR3nt: TGCAGCGTTGAAGAAGGTTCGGCTGGAGAGACCCAGTACTTC
CDR3aa: CSVEEGSAGETQYF
abundance: few
v_gene: TRBV29-1
j_gene: TRBJ2-5
d_gene: NA

CDR3nt: TGTGCCAGCAGTGTTCGTAAGGGCTACACCTTC
CDR3aa: CASSVRKGYTF
abundance: NA
v_gene: TRBV2
j_gene: TRBJ1-2
d_gene: NA

CDR3nt: TGTGCCATCTTGGGGACTAGCGGAACGAACACCGGGGAGCTGTTTTTT
CDR3aa: CAILGTSGTNTGELFF
abundance: few
v_gene: TRBV10-3
j_gene: TRBJ2-2
d_gene: TRBD2

CDR3nt: TGCGCCAGCAGCCAAGATCCCGCCGGGACAGGGTCATACGAGCAGTACTTC
CDR3aa: CASSQDPAGTGSYEQYF
abundance: NA
v_gene: TRBV4-3
j_gene: TRBJ2-7
d_gene: TRBD1

CDR3nt: TGTGCCACCAGCAGACCCAAGGGACTAGCGGGAGGGACCACCGGGGAGCTGTTTTTT
CDR3aa: CATSRPKGLAGGTTGELFF
abundance: few
v_gene: TRBV15
j_gene: TRBJ2-2
d_gene: TRBD2

CDR3nt: TGTGCCAGCAGTTTATCGTGGGACAGGGACAATGAAAAACTGTTTTTT
CDR3aa: CASSLSWDRDNEKLFF
abundance: NA
v_gene: TRBV27
j_gene: TRBJ1-4
d_gene: TRBD1

CDR3nt: TGTGCCAGCAGCGCCCGGACAGGGAGCTCCTACGAGCAGTACTTC
CDR3aa: CASSARTGSSYEQYF
abundance: NA
v_gene: TRBV7-2
j_gene: TRBJ2-7
d_gene: TRBD1

CDR3nt: TGTGCCAGCAGTTATGCTGGGGCCAACGTCCTGACTTTC
CDR3aa: CASSYAGANVLTF
abundance: NA
v_gene: TRBV6-5
j_gene: TRBJ2-6
d_gene: NA

CDR3nt: TGTGCCAGCAGCCCGAGCGTTCGCGTCCATGGGCACTACGAGCAGTACTTC
CDR3aa: CASSPSVRVHGHYEQYF
abundance: NA
v_gene: TRBV9
j_gene: TRBJ2-7
d_gene: NA

CDR3nt: TGTGCCAGCAGCTCCGGGAGGACAGCAGTGCATTCACCCCTCCACTTT
CDR3aa: CASSSGRTAVHSPLHF
abundance: few
v_gene: TRBV12-3/TRBV12-4
j_gene: TRBJ1-6
d_gene: NA

CDR3nt: TGTGCCAGCAGTAAACCCGGGGCCGGGTACGGCTACACCTTC
CDR3aa: CASSKPGAGYGYTF
abundance: many
v_gene: TRBV12-3/TRBV12-4
j_gene: TRBJ1-2
d_gene: NA

CDR3nt: TGCAGTGCTAGGGACTATGGGACTAGCGGGAACCCCTACGAGCAGTACTTC
CDR3aa: CSARDYGTSGNPYEQYF
abundance: NA
v_gene: TRBV20-1
j_gene: TRBJ2-7
d_gene: TRBD2

CDR3nt: TGTGCCAGCAGTTCGACTAGCGGGGGGGCCCTCCAGTACTTC
CDR3aa: CASSSTSGGALQYF
abundance: few
v_gene: TRBV6-5
j_gene: TRBJ2-5
d_gene: TRBD2

CDR3nt: TGTGCCAGCAGCTCGGGCCCAAGGGGGACACTCTACGAGCAGTACTTC
CDR3aa: CASSSGPRGTLYEQYF
abundance: few
v_gene: TRBV7-6
j_gene: TRBJ2-7
d_gene: NA

CDR3nt: TGTGCCAGCAGTTTACTCGCGGGGGAGCATACAGATACGCAGTATTTT
CDR3aa: CASSLLAGEHTDTQYF
abundance: NA
v_gene: TRBV12-3/TRBV12-4
j_gene: TRBJ2-3
d_gene: TRBD2

CDR3nt: TGTGCCAGCAGCTTTGGGAGGGGATCTCAAGAGACCCAGTACTTC
CDR3aa: CASSFGRGSQETQYF
abundance: NA
v_gene: TRBV7-9
j_gene: TRBJ2-5
d_gene: TRBD2

CDR3nt: TGTGCCAGCAGCGTAGGTCCGGGGTCCTACGAGCAGTACTTC
CDR3aa: CASSVGPGSYEQYF
abundance: NA
v_gene: TRBV9
j_gene: TRBJ2-7
d_gene: NA

CDR3nt: TGTGCCAGCACTACGGCCGGGGTAAACTACGAGCAGTACTTC
CDR3aa: CASTTAGVNYEQYF
abundance: few
v_gene: TRBV12-3/TRBV12-4
j_gene: TRBJ2-7
d_gene: NA

CDR3nt: TGCAGTGCTAGAGTGGGCAGCATCTATGGCTACACCTTC
CDR3aa: CSARVGSIYGYTF
abundance: few
v_gene: TRBV20-1
j_gene: TRBJ1-2
d_gene: NA

CDR3nt: TGTGCCAGCAGCTTAGTTCCAGGAAATTACGAGCAGTACTTC
CDR3aa: CASSLVPGNYEQYF
abundance: many
v_gene: TRBV13
j_gene: TRBJ2-7
d_gene: NA

CDR3nt: TGTGCCAGCAGCTTAACTTCCGGGGAGCTGTTTTTT
CDR3aa: CASSLTSGELFF
abundance: NA
v_gene: TRBV7-6
j_gene: TRBJ2-2
d_gene: NA

CDR3nt: TGTGCCAGCAGTTCCCCGAGCGGGAGAGGTGGGGAGACCCAGTACTTC
CDR3aa: CASSSPSGRGGETQYF
abundance: NA
v_gene: TRBV28
j_gene: TRBJ2-5
d_gene: TRBD2

CDR3nt: TGTGCCAGCAGTTACGGGGGTGGAAACTCTGGAAACACCATATATTTT
CDR3aa: CASSYGGGNSGNTIYF
abundance: NA
v_gene: TRBV6-5
j_gene: TRBJ1-3
d_gene: NA

CDR3nt: TGTGCCAGCAGTCCGGACCCTGGGTGGGGTTCACCCCTCCACTTT
CDR3aa: CASSPDPGWGSPLHF
abundance: NA
v_gene: TRBV7-2
j_gene: TRBJ1-6
d_gene: NA

CDR3nt: TGTGCCAGCTGGGGTATGAACACTGAAGCTTTCTTT
CDR3aa: CASWGMNTEAFF
abundance: NA
v_gene: TRBV6-5
j_gene: TRBJ1-1
d_gene: NA

CDR3nt: TGTGCCAGCAGTTACTCGACAGGGGGTTTTTACGAGCAGTACTTC
CDR3aa: CASSYSTGGFYEQYF
abundance: many
v_gene: TRBV6-5
j_gene: TRBJ2-7
d_gene: TRBD1